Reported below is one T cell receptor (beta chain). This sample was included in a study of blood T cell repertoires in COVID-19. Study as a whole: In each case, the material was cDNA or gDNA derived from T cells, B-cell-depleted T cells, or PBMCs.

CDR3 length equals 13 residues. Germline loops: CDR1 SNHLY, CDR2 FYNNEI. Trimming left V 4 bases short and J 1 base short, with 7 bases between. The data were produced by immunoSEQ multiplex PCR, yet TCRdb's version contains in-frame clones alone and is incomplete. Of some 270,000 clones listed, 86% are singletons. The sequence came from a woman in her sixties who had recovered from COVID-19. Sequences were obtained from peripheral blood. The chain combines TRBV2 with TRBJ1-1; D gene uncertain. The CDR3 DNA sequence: TGTGCCAGCAGTGTACAGTCGAACACTGAAGCTTTCTTT. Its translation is CASSVQSNTEAFF.